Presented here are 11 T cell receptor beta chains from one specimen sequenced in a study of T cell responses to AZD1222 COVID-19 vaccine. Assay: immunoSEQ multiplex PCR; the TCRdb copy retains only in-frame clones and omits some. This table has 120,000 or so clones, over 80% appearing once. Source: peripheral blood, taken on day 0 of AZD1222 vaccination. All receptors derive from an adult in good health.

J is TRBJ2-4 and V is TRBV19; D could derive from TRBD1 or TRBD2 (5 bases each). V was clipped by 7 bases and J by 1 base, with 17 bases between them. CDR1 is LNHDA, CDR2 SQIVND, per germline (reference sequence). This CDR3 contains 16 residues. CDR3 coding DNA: TGTGCCAGTACTAAGGATCTCGGGGCGGCCAAAAACATTCAGTACTTC. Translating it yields CASTKDLGAAKNIQYF.

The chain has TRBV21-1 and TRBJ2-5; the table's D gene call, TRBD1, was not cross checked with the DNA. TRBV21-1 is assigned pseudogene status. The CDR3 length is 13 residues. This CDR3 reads CASKVRAQETQYF. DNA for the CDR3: TGTGCCAGCAAGGTCAGGGCCCAAGAGACCCAGTACTTC.

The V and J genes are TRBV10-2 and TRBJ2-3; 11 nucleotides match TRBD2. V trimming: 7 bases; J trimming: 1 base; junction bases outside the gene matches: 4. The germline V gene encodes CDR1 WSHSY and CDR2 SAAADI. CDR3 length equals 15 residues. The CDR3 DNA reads TGCGCCAGCAACCCGGGACTAGCGGGCACAGATACGCAGTATTTT. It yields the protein CASNPGLAGTDTQYF.

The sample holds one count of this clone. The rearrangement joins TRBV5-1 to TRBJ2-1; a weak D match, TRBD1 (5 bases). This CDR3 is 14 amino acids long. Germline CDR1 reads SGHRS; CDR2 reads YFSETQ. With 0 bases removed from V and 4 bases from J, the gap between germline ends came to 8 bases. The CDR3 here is CASSLATAYNEQFF. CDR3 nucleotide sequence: TGCGCCAGCAGCTTGGCGACAGCATACAATGAGCAGTTCTTC. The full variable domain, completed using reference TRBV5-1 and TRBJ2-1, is KAGVTQTPRYLIKTRGQQVTLSCSPISGHRSVSWYQQTPGQGLQFLFEYFSETQRNKGNFPGRFSGRQFSNSRSEMNVSTLELGDSALYLCASSLATAYNEQFFGPGTRLTVL.

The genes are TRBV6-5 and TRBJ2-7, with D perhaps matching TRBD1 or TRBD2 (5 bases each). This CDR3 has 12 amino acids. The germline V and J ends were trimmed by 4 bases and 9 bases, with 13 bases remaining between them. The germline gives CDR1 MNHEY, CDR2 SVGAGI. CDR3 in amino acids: CASSSRGFGQYF. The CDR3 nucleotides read TGTGCCAGCAGTTCGAGGGGATTTGGGCAGTACTTC.

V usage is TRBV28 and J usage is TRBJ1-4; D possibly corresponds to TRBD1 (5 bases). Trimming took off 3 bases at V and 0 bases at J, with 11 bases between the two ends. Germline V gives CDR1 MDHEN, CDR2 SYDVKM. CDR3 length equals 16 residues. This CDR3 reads CASSLGQGATNEKLFF. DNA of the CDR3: TGTGCCAGCAGTTTGGGTCAGGGAGCAACTAATGAAAAACTGTTTTTT.

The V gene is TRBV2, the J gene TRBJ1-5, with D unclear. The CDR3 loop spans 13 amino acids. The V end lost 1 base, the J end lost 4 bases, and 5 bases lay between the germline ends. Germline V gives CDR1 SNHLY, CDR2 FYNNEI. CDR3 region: CASSEGRNQPQHF. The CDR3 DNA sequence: TGTGCCAGCAGTGAAGGCAGGAATCAGCCCCAGCATTTT.

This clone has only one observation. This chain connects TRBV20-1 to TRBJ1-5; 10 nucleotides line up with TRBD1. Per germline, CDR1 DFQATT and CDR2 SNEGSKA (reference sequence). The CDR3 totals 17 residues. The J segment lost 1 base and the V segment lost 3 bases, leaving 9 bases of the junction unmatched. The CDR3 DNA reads TGCAGTGCTAGTAGGGACAGGGGATCCCGGAGCAATCAGCCCCAGCATTTT. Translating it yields CSASRDRGSRSNQPQHF.

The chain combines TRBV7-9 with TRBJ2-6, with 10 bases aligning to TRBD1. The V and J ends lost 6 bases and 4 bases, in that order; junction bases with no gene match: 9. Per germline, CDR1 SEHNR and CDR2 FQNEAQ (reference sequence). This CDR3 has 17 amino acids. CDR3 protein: CASSWDRGASGANVLTF. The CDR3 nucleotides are TGTGCCAGCAGTTGGGACAGGGGCGCTTCCGGGGCCAACGTCCTGACTTTC.

The CDR3 coding sequence is TGTGCCAGCAGCTTGGGAGGGGCCCGCCGGAATGAGCAGTTCTTC. As protein: CASSLGGARRNEQFF. V is TRBV5-4 and J is TRBJ2-1; D could derive from TRBD1 or TRBD2 (5 bases each). The V gene's germline CDR1 is SGHNT and CDR2 YYREEE (reference sequence). V was pared by 0 bases and J by 7 bases, with 14 bases between. The CDR3 covers 15 residues.

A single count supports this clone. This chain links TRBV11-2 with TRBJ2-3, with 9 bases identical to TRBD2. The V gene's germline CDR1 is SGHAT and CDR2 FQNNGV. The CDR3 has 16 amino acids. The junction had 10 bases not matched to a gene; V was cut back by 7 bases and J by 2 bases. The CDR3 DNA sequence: TGTGCCAGCACCACGACTAGCGGCCTTCCCACAGATACGCAGTATTTT. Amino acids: CASTTTSGLPTDTQYF.